The 10 T cell receptor beta chains presented below share a single source sample, sequenced in a study of blood T cell repertoires in COVID-19. The data were produced by immunoSEQ multiplex PCR, yet TCRdb's version contains in-frame clones alone and is incomplete. The sample consists of roughly 120,000 clones, roughly 90% of them appearing once. The sequencing input was peripheral blood. The receptors originated from a man in his sixties with COVID-19, enrolled during active disease.

This clone was detected once. The J gene is TRBJ2-3, the V gene TRBV11-2; perhaps TRBD2 as D (6 bases). CDR1 and CDR2 (germline): SGHAT, FQNNGV. V lost 4 bases and J 6 bases, leaving 14 bases between the germline ends. There are 14 residues in the CDR3. The CDR3 is CASSSSTRTDTQYF. In nucleotides, the CDR3 is TGTGCCAGCAGCTCCTCGACTAGGACGGATACGCAGTATTTT.

The rearrangement uses TRBV7-9 and TRBJ1-1; D is uncertain. The CDR3 consists of 13 residues. Trimming stripped 0 bases from V and 5 bases from J, with 7 bases between. Germline assignment: CDR1 SEHNR and CDR2 FQNEAQ (reference sequence). The CDR3 region is CASSLALQTEAFF. DNA for the CDR3: TGTGCCAGCAGCTTAGCTCTCCAGACTGAAGCTTTCTTT.

CDR3 residues: CASSQKFLDGVVGEQFF. The DNA for the CDR3 is TGTGCCAGCAGTCAAAAGTTTCTAGACGGGGTGGTAGGGGAGCAGTTCTTC. The rearrangement joins TRBV6-2 or TRBV6-3 to TRBJ2-1; TRBD2 might be the D (5 bases). CDR1 is MNHEY, CDR2 SVGEGT, per germline. CDR3 length: 17 residues. The V gene lost 5 bases and the J gene lost 10 bases, with 27 bases spanning the gap.

This chain uses TRBV10-2 with TRBJ1-1; the D is unclear. In germline, CDR1 is WSHSY, CDR2 SAAADI. CDR3 length equals 14 residues. Trimming shortened V by 8 bases and J by 4 bases, and 17 bases separated the two germline ends. DNA for the CDR3: TGCGCCAGCGGAAAGACACCTCGGGGCACTGAAGCTTTCTTT. Its protein product is CASGKTPRGTEAFF.

This chain links TRBV11-2 with TRBJ2-3; 9 positions agree with TRBD2. Losses at the gene ends were 7 bases for V and 5 bases for J; bases not matched to a gene: 4. Germline lookup yields CDR1 SGHAT and CDR2 FQNNGV. This CDR3 is built from 13 residues. CDR3 residues: CASKIAGVDTQYF. CDR3 DNA sequence: TGTGCCAGCAAGATAGCGGGAGTAGATACGCAGTATTTT. The full variable domain, completed using reference TRBV11-2 and TRBJ2-3, is EAGVAQSPRYKIIEKRQSVAFWCNPISGHATLYWYQQILGQGPKLLIQFQNNGVVDDSQLPKDRFSAERLKGVDSTLKIQPAKLEDSAVYLCASKIAGVDTQYFGPGTRLTVL.

The chain employs TRBV27 and TRBJ2-1; TRBD2 agrees at 7 bases. V was pared by 0 bases and J by 2 bases, with 1 base of the junction left unmatched. The germline CDR1 and CDR2 sequences are MNHEY and SMNVEV (reference sequence). The CDR3 loop spans 15 amino acids. Written as DNA, the CDR3 is TGTGCCAGCAGTTTATCCAGCGGGACCTACAATGAGCAGTTCTTC. Encoded protein: CASSLSSGTYNEQFF.

The rearrangement uses TRBV20-1 and TRBJ2-1; a possible D gene is TRBD2 (5 bases). V was clipped by 6 bases and J by 3 bases, with 18 bases between them. There are 15 residues in the CDR3. Germline V gives CDR1 DFQATT, CDR2 SNEGSKA (reference sequence). CDR3 coding DNA: TGCAGTGCCAGTCGGGGATTCCGGGACTACAATGAGCAGTTCTTC. Amino acids: CSASRGFRDYNEQFF.

The chain joins TRBV28 to TRBJ1-5, with a weak D call TRBD1 (5 bases). This CDR3 comprises 16 residues. V gave up 5 bases and J gave up 1 base, with 15 bases separating them. CDR1 MDHEN and CDR2 SYDVKM come from the germline V gene. The CDR3 region has the DNA TGTGCCAGCAGTGCCTGGGGGGTTGGAAGCAATCAGCCCCAGCATTTT. Protein product: CASSAWGVGSNQPQHF.

This clone appeared a few times. The V call is TRBV28, the J call TRBJ2-1; D may be TRBD1 (5 bases). Germline V lookup: CDR1 MDHEN, CDR2 SYDVKM. The CDR3 spans 14 residues. Trimming cost V 7 bases and J 11 bases, with 21 bases left between them. This CDR3 reads CASNPRSRALKQFF. The DNA of the CDR3 is TGTGCCAGCAACCCCCGCAGCAGGGCTCTGAAGCAGTTCTTC. Drawing the rest from reference TRBV28 and TRBJ2-1, the complete variable domain is DVKVTQSSRYLVKRTGEKVFLECVQDMDHENMFWYRQDPGLGLRLIYFSYDVKMKEKGDIPEGYSVSREKKERFSLILESASTNQTSMYLCASNPRSRALKQFFGPGTRLTVL.

The chain employs TRBV10-3 and TRBJ2-2; 7 bases line up with TRBD1. This CDR3 has 15 amino acids. V gave up 4 bases and J gave up 4 bases; unmatched junction bases: 6. Germline CDR1 and CDR2: ENHRY and SYGVKD. The CDR3 sequence: CAISVGSGGTGELFF. The CDR3 DNA sequence: TGTGCCATCAGTGTGGGGTCAGGGGGCACCGGGGAGCTGTTTTTT.